This T cell receptor beta chain was captured by sequencing in a study of cytomegalovirus exposure and HLA in healthy donors. Study outcomes and limitations: For most TCR sequences rarity was the rule, although some public TCRs occurred in many donors.

Of note for this clone: Its antigen is undetermined.

PCR was performed using 60 Vbeta and 13 Jbeta primers. Sequenced by immunoSEQ multiplex PCR; TCRdb stores in-frame clones only, minus some. The sample has about 180,000 clones, 70% to 85% seen once; the top ten hold more than 1.4%. The J segment lost 2 bases and the V segment lost 4 bases, leaving 3 bases of the junction unmatched. This CDR3 is built from 14 residues. The germline CDR1 and CDR2 sequences are LGHNA and YSLEER. This rearrangement joins TRBV4-3 to TRBJ2-3; 7 bases are a match to TRBD2. This TCR derives from a man aged 18 to 30 in good health and CMV-seronegative. Sequenced: PBMCs. CDR3: CASSRGLDTDTQYF. The CDR3 coding sequence is TGCGCCAGCAGCCGAGGACTAGACACAGATACGCAGTATTTT.